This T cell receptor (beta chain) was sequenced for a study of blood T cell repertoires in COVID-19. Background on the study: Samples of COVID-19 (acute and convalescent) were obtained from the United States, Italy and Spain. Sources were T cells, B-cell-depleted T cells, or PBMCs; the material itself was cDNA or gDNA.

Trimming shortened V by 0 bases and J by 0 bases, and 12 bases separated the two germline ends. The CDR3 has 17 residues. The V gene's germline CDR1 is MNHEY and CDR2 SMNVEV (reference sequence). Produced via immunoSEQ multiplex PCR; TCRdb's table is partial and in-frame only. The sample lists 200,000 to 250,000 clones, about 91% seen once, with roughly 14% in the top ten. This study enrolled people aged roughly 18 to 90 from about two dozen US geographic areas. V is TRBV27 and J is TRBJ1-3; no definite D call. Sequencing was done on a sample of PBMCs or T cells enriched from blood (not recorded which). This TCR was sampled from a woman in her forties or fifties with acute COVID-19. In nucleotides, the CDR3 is TGTGCCAGCAGTTTATCTTTACAGCGGAGCTCTGGAAACACCATATATTTT. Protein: CASSLSLQRSSGNTIYF.